This T cell receptor beta chain was found in a study of control samples from healthy donors and cancer patients. The germline V gene has CDR1 MGHDK and CDR2 SYGVNS. The CDR3 consists of 12 residues. V trimming: 6 bases; J trimming: 6 bases; junction bases outside the gene matches: 3. TCRdb keeps only in-frame clones here, not all; method: immunoSEQ multiplex PCR. The table includes roughly 86,000 clones, 90% detected once. The TCR sequence derives from a woman aged 18-29 years in good health. The J gene is TRBJ1-2, the V gene TRBV25-1; 8 bases agree with TRBD1. Sequencing was carried out using blood. CDR3 sequence: CASSVQGDGYTF. The CDR3 DNA reads TGTGCCAGCAGCGTACAGGGGGATGGCTACACCTTC.